This section outlines one T cell receptor beta chain sequence together with its context. Some clones are missing from TCRdb's copy, which holds only in-frame ones; the method was immunoSEQ multiplex PCR. Of some 48,000 clones listed, 80% to 90% are singletons. The V end was cut by 6 bases, the J end by 4 bases, with 13 bases between. The germline gives CDR1 MNHEY, CDR2 SVGAGI. The CDR3 length is 13 residues. The data stem from a study of T cell changes during pregnancy in multiple sclerosis. Sequencing was performed on CD8+ T cells from peripheral blood mononuclear cells, taken in the second trimester of pregnancy. This receptor was obtained from a female donor with multiple sclerosis, enrolled in a pregnancy study. The chain uses TRBV6-5 and TRBJ2-7; D gene unclear. CDR3 amino acids: CASSQGEVYEQYF. CDR3 bases: TGTGCCAGCAGCCAAGGCGAGGTTTACGAGCAGTACTTC.